The 16 T cell receptor beta chains below come from one sample, sequenced in a study of blood T cell repertoires in COVID-19. Libraries were prepared by immunoSEQ multiplex PCR; TCRdb keeps only in-frame clonotypes and omits some of them. Here the sample spans approximately 250,000 clones, 83% being singletons. Specimen: peripheral blood. The receptors shown here come from a woman between 50 and 59 years old with acute or convalescent COVID-19.

V gene TRBV19 combines with J gene TRBJ1-1; D is uncertain. CDR3 length: 13 amino acids. CDR1 is LNHDA and CDR2 is SQIVND in the germline V gene (reference sequence). Trimming stripped 3 bases from V and 1 base from J, with 6 bases between. This CDR3 reads CASSIRGNTEAFF. The CDR3 region has the DNA TGTGCCAGTAGTATTCGGGGGAACACTGAAGCTTTCTTT.

A few counts support this clone. The J gene is TRBJ2-1, the V gene TRBV6-2 or TRBV6-3; 7 nucleotides align to TRBD1. Germline CDR1 MNHEY, CDR2 SVGEGT. V shed 2 bases, J shed 7 bases, and the junction held 8 bases outside the gene matches. The CDR3 spans 15 residues. The CDR3 bases are TGTGCCAGCAGTTACGACAGGGCAAGACAGAATGAGCAGTTCTTC. It specifies CASSYDRARQNEQFF.

The count of this clone is one. This chain uses TRBV6-1 with TRBJ1-5, with D possibly matching TRBD1 (5 bases). This CDR3 contains 16 residues. CDR1 is MNHNS, CDR2 SASEGT, per germline. Trimming cost V 3 bases and J 0 bases, with 12 bases left between them. The DNA of the CDR3 is TGTGCCAGCAGTGAGGGAGGGACGGGTAGCAATCAGCCCCAGCATTTT. Translation gives CASSEGGTGSNQPQHF.

This chain uses TRBV3-1 (or the pseudogene TRBV3-2) with TRBJ1-2; possibly TRBD1 for D (6 bases). The V and J ends lost 3 bases and 4 bases respectively, with 9 bases between them. The CDR3 is 13 residues long. Per germline, CDR1 LGHDT and CDR2 YNNKEL (reference sequence). CDR3 loop: CASSHQDSYGYTF. The CDR3 DNA sequence: TGTGCCAGCAGCCACCAGGACAGCTATGGCTACACCTTC.

The chain links TRBV24-1 to TRBJ2-7; 7 positions agree with TRBD2. J lost 3 bases, V lost 5 bases, and 3 bases had no gene match. The germline CDR1 and CDR2 sequences are KGHDR and SFDVKD. CDR3 length equals 13 residues. CDR3 sequence (DNA): TGTGCCACCAGTGCGGGGGGTAACTACGAGCAGTACTTC. Translation: CATSAGGNYEQYF.

This chain uses TRBV11-2 with TRBJ2-7, with 8 nucleotides matching TRBD1. CDR1 SGHAT and CDR2 FQNNGV come from the germline V gene. With V trimmed by 1 base and J by 7 bases, 6 bases remained unmatched. This CDR3 spans 14 amino acids. The CDR3 nucleotides are TGTGCCAGCAGCTTAGCCAGGGGGCCAGGTGAGCAGTACTTC. It yields the protein CASSLARGPGEQYF.

This chain links TRBV11-3 with TRBJ2-5; perhaps TRBD2 as D (6 bases). The germline gives CDR1 SGHNT, CDR2 YENEEA. The V and J ends lost 5 bases and 4 bases respectively, with 11 bases between them. The CDR3 has 13 residues. The CDR3 loop reads CASSKGTLETQYF. CDR3 nucleotide sequence: TGTGCCAGCAGCAAAGGGACTCTAGAGACCCAGTACTTC.

The chain is built from TRBV18 and TRBJ1-2; 9 nucleotides agree with TRBD1. With V trimmed by 3 bases and J by 4 bases, 6 bases remained unmatched. This CDR3 has 15 residues. In germline, CDR1 is KGHSH, CDR2 LQKENI. The CDR3 coding sequence is TGTGCCAGCTCACCTGACCGGGACAGGGCCTATGGCTACACCTTC. Translation: CASSPDRDRAYGYTF.

The gene calls are TRBV29-1 and TRBJ2-7, with D tentatively TRBD2 (5 bases). Germline V lookup: CDR1 SQVTM, CDR2 ANQGSEA. Trimming removed 2 bases from V and 6 bases from J, with 8 bases in between. The CDR3 spans 11 residues. This chain's CDR3 is CSVESGSEQYF. The CDR3, as DNA: TGCAGCGTTGAATCGGGGAGCGAGCAGTACTTC.

The V and J genes are TRBV27 and TRBJ1-2; D might be TRBD1 (6 bases). The CDR3 contains 13 residues. The germline V gene has CDR1 MNHEY and CDR2 SMNVEV (reference sequence). Trimming removed 7 bases at V and 10 bases at J, with 19 bases between. CDR3 amino acids: CASTSRDMRAYTF. In DNA, the CDR3 is TGTGCCAGCACTTCGAGGGACATGAGGGCCTACACCTTC.

By proportion, this clone is medium-sized. V and J are TRBV7-3 and TRBJ2-1, with 11 bases that match TRBD1. The CDR3 is 15 residues long. Trimming removed 5 bases from V and 5 bases from J; junction bases left unmatched: 5. Germline V gene data show CDR1 as SGHTA and CDR2 as FQGTGA. DNA of the CDR3: TGTGCCAGCAGCCACGGACAGGGGGCTCACAATGAGCAGTTCTTC. Protein product: CASSHGQGAHNEQFF.

This clone was counted only a few times. This chain joins TRBV30 and TRBJ2-7; 8 positions agree with TRBD1. Germline values: CDR1 GTSNPN, CDR2 SVGIG (reference sequence). After removal of 1 base from V and 3 bases from J, the junction contained 8 bases not matched to a gene. The CDR3 totals 15 residues. CDR3 in amino acids: CAWSGAGQVYYEQYF. The CDR3 DNA follows: TGTGCCTGGAGTGGGGCGGGACAGGTCTACTACGAGCAGTACTTC.

CDR3 nucleotide sequence: TGTGCCAGCAGCCTTCCCGTGACAGGGGGCTCTGAAGCTTTCTTT. Encoded protein: CASSLPVTGGSEAFF. The chain joins TRBV7-8 to TRBJ1-1; 10 bases line up with TRBD1. CDR3 length: 15 amino acids. The V gene's germline CDR1 is SGHVS and CDR2 FQNEAQ. V gave up 5 bases and J gave up 6 bases; unmatched junction bases: 9.

The chain couples TRBV4-1 to TRBJ2-7, with 9 bases matching TRBD2. Germline values: CDR1 MGHRA, CDR2 YSYEKL. The V gene end was trimmed by 1 base and the J gene end by 3 bases; junction bases not matched to a gene: 4. This CDR3 is built from 15 residues. CDR3 region: CASSQGWTSDYEQYF. CDR3 sequence (DNA): TGCGCCAGCAGCCAAGGGTGGACTAGCGACTACGAGCAGTACTTC.

The chain has TRBV5-1 and TRBJ2-1; TRBD1 agrees at 8 bases. V lost 4 bases and J lost 0; bases outside the gene matches: 3. CDR3 size: 15 residues. Per germline, CDR1 SGHRS and CDR2 YFSETQ. The CDR3 is CASSVTGDSYNEQFF. DNA for the CDR3: TGCGCCAGCAGCGTGACAGGGGACTCCTACAATGAGCAGTTCTTC.

The V gene is TRBV11-1, the J gene TRBJ1-5, with TRBD1 matching 8 bases. The CDR3 runs to 15 residues. In germline, CDR1 is SGHAT, CDR2 FQDESV (reference sequence). J was trimmed by 2 bases and V by 5 bases; bases with no gene match: 5. CDR3 DNA sequence: TGTGCCAGCAGCCCAGGGGGCAGAGGCAATCAGCCCCAGCATTTT. It yields the protein CASSPGGRGNQPQHF.